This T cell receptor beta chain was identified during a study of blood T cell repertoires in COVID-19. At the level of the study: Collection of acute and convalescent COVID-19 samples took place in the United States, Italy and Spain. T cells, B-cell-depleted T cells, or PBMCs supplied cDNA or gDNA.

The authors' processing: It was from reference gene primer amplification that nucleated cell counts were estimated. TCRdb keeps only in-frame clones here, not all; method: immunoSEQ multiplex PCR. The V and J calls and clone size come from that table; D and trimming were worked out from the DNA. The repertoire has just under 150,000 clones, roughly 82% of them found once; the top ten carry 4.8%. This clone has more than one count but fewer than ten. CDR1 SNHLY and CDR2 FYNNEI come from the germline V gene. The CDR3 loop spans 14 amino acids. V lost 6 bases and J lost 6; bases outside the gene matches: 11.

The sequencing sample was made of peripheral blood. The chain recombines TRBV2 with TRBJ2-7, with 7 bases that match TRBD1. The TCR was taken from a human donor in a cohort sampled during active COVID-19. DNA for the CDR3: TGTGCCAGCAGCCGTACCCGACAGGGTGTCGAGCAGTACGTC. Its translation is CASSRTRQGVEQYV.